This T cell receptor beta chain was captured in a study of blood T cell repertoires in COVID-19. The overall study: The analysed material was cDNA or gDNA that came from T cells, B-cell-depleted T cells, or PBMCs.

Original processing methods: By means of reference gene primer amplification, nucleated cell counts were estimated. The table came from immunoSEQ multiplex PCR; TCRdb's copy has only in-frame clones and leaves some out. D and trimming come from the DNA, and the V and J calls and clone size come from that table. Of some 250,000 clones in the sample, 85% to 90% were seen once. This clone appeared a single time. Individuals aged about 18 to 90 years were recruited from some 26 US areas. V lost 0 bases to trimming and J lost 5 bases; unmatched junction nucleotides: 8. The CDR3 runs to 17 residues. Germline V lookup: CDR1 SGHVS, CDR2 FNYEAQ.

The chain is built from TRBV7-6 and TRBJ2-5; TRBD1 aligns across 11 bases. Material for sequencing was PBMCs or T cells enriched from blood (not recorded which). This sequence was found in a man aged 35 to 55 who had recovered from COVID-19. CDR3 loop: CASSLAAGQGAWETQYF. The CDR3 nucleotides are TGTGCCAGCAGCTTAGCCGCAGGACAGGGGGCCTGGGAGACCCAGTACTTC.